A selection of T cell receptor beta chains follows, all from one sample in a study of response to subunit inactivated influenza vaccine. TCRdb re-analysed the RT-PCR reads in MiXCR, keeping a single row per CDR3 protein. The sample lists fewer than 250,000 distinct CDR3 sequences, about 15% occurring once. Here the sequenced sample was CD8+ T cells sorted from PBMCs, taken around 5 days after vaccination. These receptors originate from a man over 45 who received an inactivated influenza vaccine. Each CDR3 is given with its conserved first and last residue. D genes are given only for firm matches. Clone size is not always given. Where it is, it says once, few, many or a class for expanded clones.

v_gene: TRBV11-2; abundance: few; j_gene: TRBJ2-5; d_gene: TRBD1; CDR3nt: TGTGCCAGCAGCTTACGGACCAGGGGGCGAGAGACCCAGTACTTC; CDR3aa: CASSLRTRGRETQYF
v_gene: TRBV28; abundance: NA; j_gene: TRBJ2-7; d_gene: NA; CDR3nt: TGTGCCAGCAGTTTAAGGAGGACATGGGGCTACGAGCAGTACTTC; CDR3aa: CASSLRRTWGYEQYF
v_gene: TRBV7-9; abundance: many; j_gene: TRBJ2-7; d_gene: NA; CDR3nt: TGTGCCAGCAGCGAGGGACCACCAAGCTCCTACGAGCAGTACTTC; CDR3aa: CASSEGPPSSYEQYF
v_gene: TRBV4-3; abundance: NA; j_gene: TRBJ1-2; d_gene: TRBD1; CDR3nt: TGCGCCAGCAGCAAAGGACAGGGAGTTTATGGCTACACCTTC; CDR3aa: CASSKGQGVYGYTF
v_gene: TRBV11-2; abundance: NA; j_gene: TRBJ1-5; d_gene: NA; CDR3nt: TGTGCCAGCAGCTTAGCTGCAGGGACCGGGCAGCCCCAGCATTTT; CDR3aa: CASSLAAGTGQPQHF
v_gene: TRBV3-1; abundance: NA; j_gene: TRBJ1-2; d_gene: NA; CDR3nt: TGTGCCAGCAGCCAGGGGCGCGTCTCTAACTATGGCTACACCTTC; CDR3aa: CASSQGRVSNYGYTF
v_gene: TRBV29-1; abundance: few; j_gene: TRBJ1-4; d_gene: NA; CDR3nt: TGCAGCGTTGAGGAGAAGGGGTACGAAAAACTGTTTTTT; CDR3aa: CSVEEKGYEKLFF
v_gene: TRBV29-1; abundance: NA; j_gene: TRBJ2-1; d_gene: TRBD1; CDR3nt: TGCAGCGCTTCAGGGGGTTCCTACAATGAGCAGTTCTTC; CDR3aa: CSASGGSYNEQFF
v_gene: TRBV6-2/TRBV6-3; abundance: NA; j_gene: TRBJ2-7; d_gene: TRBD2; CDR3nt: TGTGCCAGCAGCCCAGTAGCGGGGGCTTCCTACGAGCAGTACTTC; CDR3aa: CASSPVAGASYEQYF
v_gene: TRBV5-1; abundance: NA; j_gene: TRBJ2-2; d_gene: TRBD1; CDR3nt: TGCGCCAGCAGCGGACAGGGCAGCGGGGAGCTGTTTTTT; CDR3aa: CASSGQGSGELFF
v_gene: TRBV7-9; abundance: few; j_gene: TRBJ2-5; d_gene: TRBD1; CDR3nt: TGTGCCAGCAGCTGGGACAGGTATCAAGAGACCCAGTACTTC; CDR3aa: CASSWDRYQETQYF
v_gene: TRBV9; abundance: once; j_gene: TRBJ2-1; d_gene: TRBD1; CDR3nt: TGTGCCAGCAGCGCCGGGACAGGACTTTCCTACAATGAGCAGTTCTTC; CDR3aa: CASSAGTGLSYNEQFF
v_gene: TRBV6-2/TRBV6-3; abundance: NA; j_gene: TRBJ2-1; d_gene: NA; CDR3nt: TGTGCCAGCAGTTACTTCAGGTACAATGAGCAGTTCTTC; CDR3aa: CASSYFRYNEQFF
v_gene: TRBV9; abundance: NA; j_gene: TRBJ2-1; d_gene: TRBD2; CDR3nt: TGTGCCAGCAGCCCTGGAGGACTAGCCAATGAGCAGTTCTTC; CDR3aa: CASSPGGLANEQFF
v_gene: TRBV12-3/TRBV12-4; abundance: few; j_gene: TRBJ2-7; d_gene: NA; CDR3nt: TGTGCCAGCAGTTTAATCCTAGGCTACGAGCAGTACTTC; CDR3aa: CASSLILGYEQYF
v_gene: TRBV5-1; abundance: NA; j_gene: TRBJ2-2; d_gene: NA; CDR3nt: TGCGCCAGCAGCTTGGCCAAGGCCGGGGAGCTGTTTTTT; CDR3aa: CASSLAKAGELFF
v_gene: TRBV12-3/TRBV12-4; abundance: few; j_gene: TRBJ2-1; d_gene: NA; CDR3nt: TGTGCCAGCAGTTGGGTCAGGTACAATGAGCAGTTCTTC; CDR3aa: CASSWVRYNEQFF
v_gene: TRBV5-6; abundance: few; j_gene: TRBJ2-3; d_gene: NA; CDR3nt: TGTGCCAGCAGCTTGGAGGGGGGGGTAGATACGCAGTATTTT; CDR3aa: CASSLEGGVDTQYF
v_gene: TRBV7-9; abundance: many; j_gene: TRBJ2-5; d_gene: NA; CDR3nt: TGTGCCAGCAGCTTATTTAGGGACTTCCAAGAGACCCAGTACTTC; CDR3aa: CASSLFRDFQETQYF
v_gene: TRBV11-1; abundance: NA; j_gene: TRBJ2-1; d_gene: NA; CDR3nt: TGTGCCAGCAGCACAACGACACCCTCCTACAATGAGCAGTTCTTC; CDR3aa: CASSTTTPSYNEQFF
v_gene: TRBV20-1; abundance: few; j_gene: TRBJ2-1; d_gene: NA; CDR3nt: TGCAGTGCTAGAGGAAACCGGCAGTGGGGTGAGCAGTTCTTC; CDR3aa: CSARGNRQWGEQFF
v_gene: TRBV6-2/TRBV6-3; abundance: NA; j_gene: TRBJ2-7; d_gene: TRBD1; CDR3nt: TGTGCCAGCAGTTACAGACGGACAGGGGACAGCTTTTCCTACGAGCAGTACTTC; CDR3aa: CASSYRRTGDSFSYEQYF
v_gene: TRBV4-2; abundance: NA; j_gene: TRBJ1-1; d_gene: NA; CDR3nt: TGTGCCAGCAGCCAAGAGGCAGGGGCAGGGAACACTGAAGCTTTCTTT; CDR3aa: CASSQEAGAGNTEAFF
v_gene: TRBV28; abundance: NA; j_gene: TRBJ2-2; d_gene: NA; CDR3nt: TGTGCCAGCAGCCCTTTCATCACTGGGGAGCTGTTTTTT; CDR3aa: CASSPFITGELFF
v_gene: TRBV28; abundance: NA; j_gene: TRBJ2-3; d_gene: TRBD2; CDR3nt: TGTGCCAGCAGTTACATCGGGACTAGCGGGAGGGCTGATACGCAGTATTTT; CDR3aa: CASSYIGTSGRADTQYF
v_gene: TRBV30; abundance: few; j_gene: TRBJ1-1; d_gene: TRBD1; CDR3nt: TGTGCCTGGAGTACAGGGGTAAGGGTGATTGAAGCTTTCTTT; CDR3aa: CAWSTGVRVIEAFF
v_gene: TRBV5-1; abundance: NA; j_gene: TRBJ2-7; d_gene: NA; CDR3nt: TGCGCCACTACGGACAGCCATTCCTACGAGCAGTACTTC; CDR3aa: CATTDSHSYEQYF
v_gene: TRBV12-3/TRBV12-4; abundance: few; j_gene: TRBJ2-4; d_gene: TRBD2; CDR3nt: TGTGCCAGCAGTTTAAGCGGGAGGGTAGCCAAAAACATTCAGTACTTC; CDR3aa: CASSLSGRVAKNIQYF
v_gene: TRBV2; abundance: many; j_gene: TRBJ1-2; d_gene: NA; CDR3nt: TGTGCCAGCAGTGCTAGTCGGACACCCCATGGCTACACCTTC; CDR3aa: CASSASRTPHGYTF
v_gene: TRBV20-1; abundance: NA; j_gene: TRBJ1-2; d_gene: NA; CDR3nt: TGCAGTGCTAGAGAAGAATCCCACGATACCTATGGCTACACCTTC; CDR3aa: CSAREESHDTYGYTF
v_gene: TRBV18; abundance: many; j_gene: TRBJ2-7; d_gene: NA; CDR3nt: TGTGCCAGCTCAGACCCGAGCTCCTACGAGCAGTACTTC; CDR3aa: CASSDPSSYEQYF
v_gene: TRBV27; abundance: NA; j_gene: TRBJ2-1; d_gene: NA; CDR3nt: TGTGCCAGCAGTTTATACTCCAGCTCCTACAATGAGCAGTTCTTC; CDR3aa: CASSLYSSSYNEQFF
v_gene: TRBV6-5; abundance: NA; j_gene: TRBJ2-7; d_gene: TRBD1; CDR3nt: TGTGCCAGCAGTTCCCCGGGACAGGGGCCCCACGAGCAGTACTTC; CDR3aa: CASSSPGQGPHEQYF
v_gene: TRBV29-1; abundance: NA; j_gene: TRBJ2-7; d_gene: TRBD1; CDR3nt: TGCAGCGTCCGGGACAGGGATTCCTACGAGCAGTACTTC; CDR3aa: CSVRDRDSYEQYF
v_gene: TRBV24-1; abundance: NA; j_gene: TRBJ2-2; d_gene: TRBD1; CDR3nt: TGTGCCACCAGTGGATGGCAGGGGGACACCGGGGAGCTGTTTTTT; CDR3aa: CATSGWQGDTGELFF
v_gene: TRBV28; abundance: few; j_gene: TRBJ2-7; d_gene: TRBD1; CDR3nt: TGTGCCAGCAGAGGGGACAGGGGGGTCTACGAGCAGTACTTC; CDR3aa: CASRGDRGVYEQYF
v_gene: TRBV4-1; abundance: NA; j_gene: TRBJ1-2; d_gene: NA; CDR3nt: TGCGCCAGCAGCCAGGTCGGGACGGCACTCTATGGCTACACCTTC; CDR3aa: CASSQVGTALYGYTF
v_gene: TRBV7-7; abundance: few; j_gene: TRBJ2-1; d_gene: NA; CDR3nt: TGTGCTAGCAGCTTAGTGCTGGGGAGCTCCTACAATGAGCAGTTCTTC; CDR3aa: CASSLVLGSSYNEQFF
v_gene: TRBV6-2/TRBV6-3; abundance: many; j_gene: TRBJ2-1; d_gene: NA; CDR3nt: TGTGCCAGCAGTTACTACCCGGGGAATGAGCAGTTCTTC; CDR3aa: CASSYYPGNEQFF
v_gene: TRBV12-3/TRBV12-4; abundance: many; j_gene: TRBJ2-5; d_gene: TRBD2; CDR3nt: TGTGCCAGCAGTTCCGCGGTTAGCGGGGGGGAGACCCAGTACTTC; CDR3aa: CASSSAVSGGETQYF
v_gene: TRBV19; abundance: few; j_gene: TRBJ1-1; d_gene: TRBD1; CDR3nt: TGTGCCAGTAGTATTAAGGGACCTCAGGGGGCTTTGGATGAAGCTTTCTTT; CDR3aa: CASSIKGPQGALDEAFF
v_gene: TRBV4-1; abundance: few; j_gene: TRBJ1-5; d_gene: NA; CDR3nt: TGCGCCAGCAGCCCACAGCTCAATCAGCCCCAGCATTTT; CDR3aa: CASSPQLNQPQHF
v_gene: TRBV7-2; abundance: few; j_gene: TRBJ2-7; d_gene: NA; CDR3nt: TGTGCCAGCAGCGACTGGGCAAATAAGGGCACCTACGAGCAGTACTTC; CDR3aa: CASSDWANKGTYEQYF
v_gene: TRBV7-8; abundance: NA; j_gene: TRBJ2-1; d_gene: TRBD2; CDR3nt: TGTGCCAGCAGTGTAGGAGGGAGGGGCCCAGGTGAGCAGTTCTTC; CDR3aa: CASSVGGRGPGEQFF
v_gene: TRBV12-3/TRBV12-4; abundance: many; j_gene: TRBJ2-5; d_gene: TRBD1; CDR3nt: TGTGCCAGCAGTTCCGACAGGGGACCGAAGACCCAGTACTTC; CDR3aa: CASSSDRGPKTQYF
v_gene: TRBV28; abundance: NA; j_gene: TRBJ1-4; d_gene: NA; CDR3nt: TGTGCCAGCAGTTTATTTGGTAACCGTAATGAAAAACTGTTTTTT; CDR3aa: CASSLFGNRNEKLFF
v_gene: TRBV25-1; abundance: few; j_gene: TRBJ2-1; d_gene: TRBD1; CDR3nt: TGTGCCAGCAGTGTGACAGGGTTTGAGCAGTTCTTC; CDR3aa: CASSVTGFEQFF
v_gene: TRBV11-1; abundance: NA; j_gene: TRBJ2-7; d_gene: NA; CDR3nt: TGTGCCAGCAGCTTAGGGCCAGTCTACGAGCAGTACTTC; CDR3aa: CASSLGPVYEQYF
v_gene: TRBV20-1; abundance: NA; j_gene: TRBJ2-3; d_gene: NA; CDR3nt: TGCTCCCTCTCCTATGCAGATACGCAGTATTTT; CDR3aa: CSLSYADTQYF
v_gene: TRBV29-1; abundance: few; j_gene: TRBJ2-2; d_gene: TRBD1; CDR3nt: TGCAGCGTGACAGGGGGCTCGAACACCGGGGAGCTGTTTTTT; CDR3aa: CSVTGGSNTGELFF
v_gene: TRBV10-3; abundance: few; j_gene: TRBJ2-1; d_gene: TRBD1; CDR3nt: TGTGCCATCAGCGGGGGGACAGGGAATGAGCAGTTCTTC; CDR3aa: CAISGGTGNEQFF
v_gene: TRBV7-2; abundance: many; j_gene: TRBJ2-7; d_gene: NA; CDR3nt: TGTGCCAGCAGCTTAGGCCCGTTCTACGAGCAGTACTTC; CDR3aa: CASSLGPFYEQYF
v_gene: TRBV4-3; abundance: NA; j_gene: TRBJ2-2; d_gene: NA; CDR3nt: TGCGCCAGCAGCCTAGGAGTTCCGGGACAACACACCGGGGAGCTGTTTTTT; CDR3aa: CASSLGVPGQHTGELFF
v_gene: TRBV12-3/TRBV12-4; abundance: few; j_gene: TRBJ2-5; d_gene: NA; CDR3nt: TGTGCCAGCAGTTTTGAAGGGAATCGGGAGACCCAGTACTTC; CDR3aa: CASSFEGNRETQYF
v_gene: TRBV27; abundance: few; j_gene: TRBJ2-5; d_gene: NA; CDR3nt: TGTGCCAGCAGCCCTCTGAAAGGGGGACGGACCCAGTACTTC; CDR3aa: CASSPLKGGRTQYF